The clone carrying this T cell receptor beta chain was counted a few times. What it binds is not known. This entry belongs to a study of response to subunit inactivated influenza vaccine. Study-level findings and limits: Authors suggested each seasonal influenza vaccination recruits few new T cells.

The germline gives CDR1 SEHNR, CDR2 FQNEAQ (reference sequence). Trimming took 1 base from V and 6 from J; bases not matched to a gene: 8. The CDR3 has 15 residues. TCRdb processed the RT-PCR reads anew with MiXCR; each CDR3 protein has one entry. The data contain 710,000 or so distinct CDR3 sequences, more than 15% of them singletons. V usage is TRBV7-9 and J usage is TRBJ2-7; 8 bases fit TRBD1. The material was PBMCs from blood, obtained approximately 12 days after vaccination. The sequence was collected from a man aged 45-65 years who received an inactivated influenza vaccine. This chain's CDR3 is CASSLVPGQGSEQYF. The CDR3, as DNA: TGTGCCAGCAGCTTAGTACCAGGACAGGGTAGCGAGCAGTACTTC.